The source of this T cell receptor beta chain is a study of post-analysis software for immune sequencing data. This clonotype was counted at least ten times. Unique molecular identifiers tagged the TCR beta cDNA libraries. Out of roughly 0.85 to 11 million T cells, some 500,000 cDNA molecules were generated. Each CDR3 protein gets one entry after TCRdb re-called the PCR reads with MiXCR. This repertoire shows about 150,000 distinct CDR3 sequences, approximately 30% found once; its top ten account for less than 1.6%. Sequencing was carried out using blood. The sequence was collected from a girl between 5 and 17 years old with multiple sclerosis.

The CDR3 sequence is CSARATTGRGYEQYF. DNA for the CDR3: TGCAGTGCTAGAGCTACGACAGGGCGAGGCTACGAGCAGTACTTC. V and J are TRBV20-1 and TRBJ2-7; 7 nucleotides align to TRBD1. The germline V gene encodes CDR1 DFQATT and CDR2 SNEGSKA (reference sequence). V shed 1 base and J 3 bases; nucleotides not matched to a gene: 9. The CDR3 covers 15 residues.